The TCR beta chain described here comes from a study of cytomegalovirus exposure and HLA in healthy donors. Here immunoSEQ multiplex PCR was the method, and the copy in TCRdb shows in-frame clones only, minus some. The sample consists of roughly 80,000 clones, roughly 94% of them appearing once. Germline CDR1 LNHNV, CDR2 YYDKDF (reference sequence). This CDR3 has 15 residues. The ends were cut back, 0 bases at V and 4 bases at J, with 7 bases in the middle. The gene calls are TRBV15 and TRBJ1-6; unclear D gene. The sequence was obtained from a woman between 18 and 29 years old in good health and CMV-seropositive. The source material was PBMCs. CDR3 DNA: TGTGCCACCAGCAGAGATGCCAGATATAATTCACCCCTCCACTTT. Encoded protein: CATSRDARYNSPLHF.